Sequencing of this T cell receptor beta chain was carried out in a study of blood T cell repertoires in COVID-19. Whole-study context: Some COVID-19 samples were acute and others convalescent; all came from the United States, Italy and Spain. Sources were T cells, B-cell-depleted T cells, or PBMCs; the material itself was cDNA or gDNA.

There are 14 residues in the CDR3. V shed 5 bases and J shed 2 bases, with 11 bases lying between them. CDR1 and CDR2 (germline): SGHVS, FNYEAQ. Under the authors' procedure: Cell counts per sample came from amplifying reference gene primers. Using immunoSEQ multiplex PCR, the repertoire was profiled, and TCRdb retains in-frame clones only, with some absent. V and J calls plus clone size are reproduced from that table; the DNA served to infer D and trimming. The sample contains 150,000 to 200,000 clones, around 85% of which appear only once. The TCR sequence derives from a man in his fifties or sixties with active or convalescent COVID-19. Material for sequencing was peripheral blood. The chain carries TRBV7-6 and TRBJ2-3, with D possibly matching TRBD2 (6 bases). The CDR3 DNA is TGTGCCAGCAGCCACCGGGGGTCCACAGATACGCAGTATTTT. Protein product: CASSHRGSTDTQYF.